The sample holds many counts of the clone carrying this T cell receptor (beta chain). Germline CDR1 MDHEN, CDR2 SYDVKM. CDR3 length equals 13 residues. Trimming stripped 6 bases from V and 3 bases from J, with 11 bases between. The entry originates in a study of T cells in Graves' hyperthyroidism and ophthalmopathy. It was RNA transcripts that yielded the amplified TCR beta CDR3 regions. An initial round of RT-PCR targeting the TCR CDR3 relied on the HTBI primer set. TCRdb fed the multiplex PCR reads into MiXCR, producing one record per CDR3 protein. In the table there are a few hundred thousand distinct CDR3 sequences, 15% to 18% of which are singletons.

The chain is built from TRBV28 and TRBJ2-5; D is ambiguous. The TCR was taken from a woman younger than 45 with Graves' hyperthyroidism. Sequencing used blood. The CDR3 DNA reads as TGTGCCAGCAGAGGTCCAGGCGAAGAGACCCAGTACTTC. The encoded protein is CASRGPGEETQYF.